This entry features one TCR beta chain sequence. Base qualities are missing; no much larger clone stands one base away. This sample was included in a study of T cells after yellow fever vaccination (dated by TCRdb to between 2018 and 2021). With regard to the full study: The SMART-Seq v4 Ultra Low Input RNA kit was used to prepare libraries from fractions with low cell numbers. To track T-cell clones before and after primary and booster YFV17D yellow fever vaccination, bulk TCR alpha and beta repertoires were sequenced longitudinally. The cohort comprised two healthy male donors, one aged 18 to 30 and one aged 30 to 39 years. Blood was collected at multiple timepoints before and after primary and secondary immunization, and bulk PBMC replicates and cell subsets were isolated. Results the study describes overall, beyond this receptor: Compared with the primary T-cell response, the secondary T-cell response was weaker but faster, peaking on day 5 rather than day 15. A small fraction of clonotypes appeared in both the CD4 and CD8 compartments, likely as a result of convergent recombination. After the booster, most of the clones that had expanded following primary vaccination were detected again (approximately 95% of CD4 and around 90% of CD8), which suggests that memory was broadly maintained. FACS-sorted repertoires could contain abundant contaminating clonotypes from the bulk population, so computational filtering was required. Because only a couple of donors were included in the study, the extent to which the findings can be generalized is limited.

From the cysteine up to the phenylalanine, the CDR3 has a length of 14 residues. The sequence is cut down to CDR3 DNA, 42 bases in frame from base 1. CDR1 and CDR2, looked up from the germline V gene (reference sequence), are LGHDT and YNNKEL. Ends trimmed: V by 6 bases, J by 3 bases; bases unmatched to a gene: 0. TCR cDNA was synthesized by 5'RACE template switching, which introduced a universal primer site and unique molecular identifiers. Priming for cDNA synthesis came from both the TCR alpha and TCR beta constant segments. Two PCR steps were used to amplify libraries, with sample barcodes and sequencing adapters being added in the second step. Sequencing of the libraries was done on either Illumina HiSeq 2500 (2x100 bp) or NovaSeq (2x150 bp). Turning to the authors' computational methods: Demultiplexing of reads and collapsing into UMI consensus sequences were performed with MIGEC, and V(D)J alignment was carried out with MiXCR. Clonotypes responding to the vaccine were identified with edgeR on replicate PBMC samples, with the criteria of FDR below 0.01 and a log2 fold change above 5 up to day 15. Each bulk clonotype was labeled CD4 or CD8 based on which sequenced repertoire, CD4 or CD8, contained the clonotype at higher abundance. NS4B-specific clonotypes were defined as those at least 10-fold enriched in dextramer-positive over dextramer-negative fractions; CD4-biased clonotypes were excluded. TCRdb ran its own pipeline on the public reads, namely fastp trimming at Q25 and MiXCR clone calling, and kept in-frame beta chains. Merged by CDR3 protein, the rows form single entries marked with the most common genes and DNA. The V and J calls and clone size come from TCRdb's table, not from the authors' own analysis. The sample profile shows 75,000 to 100,000 distinct CDR3 sequences; approximately 9% of them were found once. The ten largest clonotypes hold over 15% of the sample.

Sample treatment or condition, as interpreted from the label and publication: live attenuated yellow fever vaccine strain. PBMCs were isolated from peripheral blood using a standard Ficoll-Paque protocol. Epitope-specific CD8 T cells were sorted with a dextramer loaded with the yellow fever NS4B epitope peptide, together with anti-CD3 and anti-CD8 staining. RNA was extracted with TriZol from bulk PBMCs, CD4 and CD8 fractions, and dextramer-positive and dextramer-negative fractions. This clonotype was sampled from a man between 18 and 29 years old who received the YFV17D yellow fever vaccine. The chain joins TRBV3-1 to TRBJ2-1, with TRBD2 matching 12 junction bases. This specimen consisted of CD8+ T cells not binding an NS4B(214-222) dextramer, sorted from PBMCs, obtained approximately 16 days after the first yellow fever vaccination. In light of the paper, this sample's cell subset or site label describes: NS4B epitope dextramer-negative CD8 T cells. The CDR3 protein sequence reads: CASRTSGSYNEQFF. In nucleotide form, the sequence is TGTGCCAGCAGGACTAGCGGGAGCTACAATGAGCAGTTCTTC.